The 26 T cell receptor beta chains reported below all come from one sample, sequenced in a study of pediatric ulcerative colitis (dated by TCRdb to the late 2010s). During colonoscopy, one to two pinch biopsies were obtained from the rectum for research purposes. The library was made by the immunoSEQ multiplex PCR assay. TCRdb's version of the immuneACCESS table is confined to in-frame rearrangements and falls short of the full clone set. An unresolved V gene accounts for under half of the shortfall where checked; the remainder is of unknown origin. This sample lists tens of thousands of clones; 60% to 85% were detected once. The ten most abundant clones make up less than 10% of the sample. The sample taken for sequencing was gut tissue. Receptor source: a boy aged 5-17 years with severe ulcerative colitis.

The chain recombines TRBV6-4 with TRBJ1-1, with 7 bases fitting TRBD1. The length of the CDR3 is 15 residues. CDR1 is MRHNA, CDR2 SNTAGT, per germline. Unmatched junction bases numbered 10, after V lost 6 bases and J lost 3 bases. This CDR3 reads CASSRFYGTDTEAFF. The CDR3 DNA reads as TGTGCCAGCAGCAGATTTTATGGGACAGACACTGAAGCTTTCTTT.

This clone was detected only a few times. The CDR3 region has the DNA TGCGCCAGCAGCTTGAACGGGGGAACTAATGAAAAACTGTTTTTT. This translates into CASSLNGGTNEKLFF. The rearrangement uses TRBV5-1 and TRBJ1-4, with D maybe TRBD1 (5 bases). Trimming stripped 1 base from V and 1 base from J, with 8 bases between. Per the germline V gene, CDR1 is SGHRS and CDR2 is YFSETQ. CDR3 length: 15 amino acids.

The chain combines TRBV11-3 with TRBJ2-4, with D possibly being TRBD2 (5 bases). The V gene's germline CDR1 is SGHNT and CDR2 YENEEA. V lost 1 base to trimming and J lost 0 bases, with 19 bases between them. CDR3 length: 19 amino acids. In DNA, the CDR3 is TGTGCCAGCAGCTTAGTGCGCGGGCCGATGATTATAGCCAAAAACATTCAGTACTTC. Its translation: CASSLVRGPMIIAKNIQYF.

The chain carries TRBV18 and TRBJ2-1, with D unresolved. Germline values: CDR1 KGHSH, CDR2 LQKENI. The V and J ends lost 5 bases and 9 bases respectively, with 11 bases between them. The CDR3 runs to 12 residues. This CDR3 reads CASSTTTGEQFF. The CDR3 nucleotides read TGTGCCAGCTCAACAACTACTGGTGAGCAGTTCTTC.

This clone was observed once. The chain employs TRBV28 and TRBJ1-2; D uncertain. This CDR3 has 12 amino acids. The V gene lost 0 bases and the J gene lost 10 bases, with 9 bases spanning the gap. CDR1 is MDHEN and CDR2 is SYDVKM in the germline V gene. For the CDR3, the DNA is TGTGCCAGCAGTTTATGGGCAGCGGACTACACCTTC. Its protein is CASSLWAADYTF.

This clone was seen only a few times. The chain uses TRBV7-8 and TRBJ1-2; possibly TRBD1 for D (5 bases). Per the germline V gene, CDR1 is SGHVS and CDR2 is FQNEAQ. V dropped 0 bases and J dropped 7 bases, with 27 bases sitting between them. The CDR3 sequence is 19 residues long. CDR3 amino acids: CASSLAVTRSRANVGGYTF. In DNA form, the CDR3 reads TGTGCCAGCAGCTTAGCCGTAACCCGATCCAGGGCGAACGTAGGTGGCTACACCTTC. The variable domain in full, with the rest retrieved from reference TRBV7-8 and TRBJ1-2, is GAGVSQSPRYKVAKRGQDVALRCDPISGHVSLFWYQQALGQGPEFLTYFQNEAQLDKSGLPSDRFFAERPEGSVSTLKIQRTQQEDSAVYLCASSLAVTRSRANVGGYTFGSGTRLTVV.

J is TRBJ2-3 and V is TRBV5-1; D gene unclear. V shed 0 bases and J shed 2 bases, with 4 bases lying between them. Germline V gene lookup returns CDR1 SGHRS and CDR2 YFSETQ. The CDR3 contains 13 residues. CDR3 sequence reads: CASSLGTTDTQYF. As DNA, the CDR3 is TGCGCCAGCAGCTTGGGTACCACAGATACGCAGTATTTT.

The V gene is TRBV18, the J gene TRBJ2-7, with 10 nucleotides matching TRBD1. The trim removed 6 bases at V and 2 bases at J, leaving 13 bases unmatched. The germline V gene has CDR1 KGHSH and CDR2 LQKENI. This CDR3 has 17 amino acids. In DNA, the CDR3 is TGTGCCAGCTCCCCGTATCCCGCTGGGACAGGGGCCTACGAGCAGTACTTC. It yields the protein CASSPYPAGTGAYEQYF.

This clone was detected only a few times. CDR3 protein: CASRQQGKIGYGYTF. For the CDR3, the DNA is TGTGCCAGTAGACAACAGGGGAAAATTGGCTATGGCTACACCTTC. The chain links TRBV19 to TRBJ1-2; 7 bases agree with TRBD1. This CDR3 is built from 15 residues. The germline V gene has CDR1 LNHDA and CDR2 SQIVND (reference sequence). The J segment lost 4 bases and the V segment lost 6 bases, leaving 11 bases of the junction unmatched. Combining the CDR3 with reference TRBV19 and TRBJ1-2 gives the whole variable domain DGGITQSPKYLFRKEGQNVTLSCEQNLNHDAMYWYRQDPGQGLRLIYYSQIVNDFQKGDIAEGYSVSREKKESFPLTVTSAQKNPTAFYLCASRQQGKIGYGYTFGSGTRLTVV.

The chain is built from TRBV7-2 and TRBJ1-5; D unresolved. V was shortened by 5 bases and J by 4 bases, with 18 bases between the two germline ends. The germline V gene encodes CDR1 SGHTA and CDR2 FQGNSA. The length of the CDR3 is 16 residues. The CDR3, as DNA: TGTGCCAGCAGCCTAGATTGGGCAGCAAGAAATCAGCCCCAGCATTTT. Residues: CASSLDWAARNQPQHF.

The count of this clone is one. The chain is built from TRBV6-5 and TRBJ2-7, with D perhaps TRBD2 (5 bases). Germline CDR1 is MNHEY and CDR2 is SVGAGI. Deletions cut 5 bases from V and 1 base from J, with 15 bases between. The CDR3 extends over 15 amino acids. CDR3 bases: TGTGCCAGCAGTCGCGCGGGCGGGCCTTCCTACGAGCAGTACTTC. Translated, it gives CASSRAGGPSYEQYF.

The rearrangement uses TRBV5-1 and TRBJ1-2; TRBD1 might be the D (5 bases). CDR1 and CDR2 (germline): SGHRS, YFSETQ. The V end lost 3 bases, the J end lost 6 bases, and 15 bases lay between the germline ends. This CDR3 has 14 amino acids. The CDR3 loop is CASSSPTGVNGYTF. The CDR3 DNA follows: TGCGCCAGCAGCTCGCCAACGGGGGTTAATGGCTACACCTTC.

This clone was detected once. The genes are TRBV5-1 and TRBJ2-5; D possibly corresponds to TRBD1 (5 bases). The germline V gene encodes CDR1 SGHRS and CDR2 YFSETQ. This CDR3 is built from 14 residues. The germline V and J ends were trimmed by 0 bases and 1 base, with 7 bases remaining between them. CDR3 residues: CASSLVTGQETQYF. For the CDR3, the DNA is TGCGCCAGCAGCTTGGTTACAGGCCAAGAGACCCAGTACTTC.

This sequence joins TRBV27 and TRBJ1-2, with TRBD1 as a possible D gene (6 bases). Germline-derived CDR1 and CDR2 are MNHEY and SMNVEV (reference sequence). The CDR3 consists of 14 residues. The V end was cut by 0 bases, the J end by 7 bases, with 12 bases between. CDR3 DNA: TGTGCCAGCAGTTTATCTTGGGGGGCGCGTGGCTACACCTTC. Its protein is CASSLSWGARGYTF.

CDR3 in DNA: TGTGCCAGCAGCCAATTGACAGGTCGCAATCAGCCCCAGCATTTT. Residues: CASSQLTGRNQPQHF. The chain employs TRBV7-9 and TRBJ1-5, with a weak D call TRBD1 (6 bases). Trimming left V 5 bases short and J 2 bases short, with 13 bases between. The CDR3 has 15 amino acids. Germline loops: CDR1 SEHNR, CDR2 FQNEAQ (reference sequence). The full variable domain, with the rest looked up from reference TRBV7-9 and TRBJ1-5, is DTGVSQNPRHKITKRGQNVTFRCDPISEHNRLYWYRQTLGQGPEFLTYFQNEAQLEKSRLLSDRFSAERPKGSFSTLEIQRTEQGDSAMYLCASSQLTGRNQPQHFGDGTRLSIL.

V is TRBV7-9 and J is TRBJ1-3; D ambiguous. The germline V gene has CDR1 SEHNR and CDR2 FQNEAQ (reference sequence). The V and J ends lost 1 base and 4 bases respectively, with 5 bases between them. This CDR3 contains 13 residues. CDR3 in amino acids: CASSLGSGNTIYF. The CDR3 DNA follows: TGTGCCAGCAGCTTAGGCTCGGGAAACACCATATATTTT.

The rearrangement joins TRBV6-6 to TRBJ1-3, with D maybe TRBD1 (6 bases). This CDR3 has 15 amino acids. Germline CDR1 and CDR2: MNHNY and SVGAGI (reference sequence). V shed 5 bases and J shed 2 bases, with 13 bases lying between them. The CDR3 loop is CASSGIQGAGNTIYF. The CDR3 region has the DNA TGTGCCAGCAGTGGTATACAGGGAGCTGGAAACACCATATATTTT.

This clone was found once. Germline is not matched at one junction end, which may reflect a read error. The genes are TRBV5-6 and TRBJ2-2, with D maybe TRBD2 (5 bases). Per germline, CDR1 SGHDT and CDR2 YYEEEE. This CDR3 contains 17 residues. The CDR3 is CASSPTRPIGEHRGAVF. The CDR3 DNA follows: TGTGCCAGCAGCCCGACCCGACCGATTGGCGAACACCGGGGAGCTGTTTTT.

V usage is TRBV29-1 and J usage is TRBJ2-5, with D possibly being TRBD2 (5 bases). V shed 8 bases and J shed 0 bases, with 13 bases lying between them. Per the germline V gene, CDR1 is SQVTM and CDR2 is ANQGSEA. The CDR3 has 13 residues. The CDR3 loop reads CSLYPGNQETQYF. As DNA, the CDR3 is TGCAGCCTTTACCCGGGGAACCAAGAGACCCAGTACTTC.

V is TRBV5-6 and J is TRBJ2-5, with no clear D. Germline values: CDR1 SGHDT, CDR2 YYEEEE. V was clipped by 10 bases and J by 5 bases, with 15 bases between them. The CDR3 sequence is 12 residues long. CDR3 residues: CAGGRALETQYF. DNA for the CDR3: TGTGCCGGCGGTCGTGCCCTCGAGACCCAGTACTTC.

The J gene is TRBJ1-1, the V gene TRBV11-2; TRBD1 matches at 8 bases. J lost 10 bases, V lost 5 bases, and 6 bases had no gene match. This CDR3 is built from 12 residues. Germline V gene lookup returns CDR1 SGHAT and CDR2 FQNNGV. CDR3 amino acids: CASSQDRVAAFF. As DNA, the CDR3 is TGTGCCAGCAGCCAGGACAGGGTTGCAGCTTTCTTT.

This clone was detected only a few times. This chain joins TRBV28 and TRBJ1-6, with D possibly TRBD1 on 6 matching bases. The ends were cut back, 2 bases at V and 10 bases at J, with 15 bases in the middle. Looked up from germline, CDR1 is MDHEN and CDR2 is SYDVKM. The CDR3 totals 15 residues. The CDR3 DNA sequence: TGTGCCAGCAGTTTACTCCGGGGGGCGCAATCACCCCTCCACTTT. Protein product: CASSLLRGAQSPLHF.

J is TRBJ2-2 and V is TRBV6-4; D not certain. The CDR3 has 14 residues. V lost 6 bases to trimming and J lost 4 bases, with 12 bases between them. Per germline, CDR1 MRHNA and CDR2 SNTAGT. CDR3 protein: CASSPGSSTGELFF. The CDR3 bases are TGTGCCAGCAGCCCCGGGTCGTCCACCGGGGAGCTGTTTTTT.

CDR3 region: CASSVGQDNYGYTF. CDR3 DNA: TGTGCCAGCAGCGTAGGACAGGATAACTATGGCTACACCTTC. The chain uses TRBV9 and TRBJ1-2; tentative D call: TRBD1 (6 bases). CDR1 is SGDLS, CDR2 YYNGEE, per germline. There are 14 residues in the CDR3. V was clipped by 0 bases and J by 1 base, with 7 bases between them.

The chain employs TRBV6-5 and TRBJ2-3, with D perhaps TRBD1 (5 bases). The CDR3 totals 16 residues. The V end was cut by 0 bases, the J end by 7 bases, with 17 bases between. Germline loops: CDR1 MNHEY, CDR2 SVGAGI. In nucleotides, the CDR3 is TGTGCCAGCAGTTACTCGGTAGTATTGGGGCGGTATACGCAGTATTTT. Protein product: CASSYSVVLGRYTQYF.

This chain connects TRBV7-2 to TRBJ2-7; unclear D gene. Deletions cut 1 base from V and 1 base from J, with 8 bases between. Germline CDR1 reads SGHTA; CDR2 reads FQGNSA. This CDR3 contains 14 residues. The CDR3 loop reads CASSLEPGSYEQYF. The CDR3 DNA is TGTGCCAGCAGCTTAGAACCCGGATCCTACGAGCAGTACTTC.